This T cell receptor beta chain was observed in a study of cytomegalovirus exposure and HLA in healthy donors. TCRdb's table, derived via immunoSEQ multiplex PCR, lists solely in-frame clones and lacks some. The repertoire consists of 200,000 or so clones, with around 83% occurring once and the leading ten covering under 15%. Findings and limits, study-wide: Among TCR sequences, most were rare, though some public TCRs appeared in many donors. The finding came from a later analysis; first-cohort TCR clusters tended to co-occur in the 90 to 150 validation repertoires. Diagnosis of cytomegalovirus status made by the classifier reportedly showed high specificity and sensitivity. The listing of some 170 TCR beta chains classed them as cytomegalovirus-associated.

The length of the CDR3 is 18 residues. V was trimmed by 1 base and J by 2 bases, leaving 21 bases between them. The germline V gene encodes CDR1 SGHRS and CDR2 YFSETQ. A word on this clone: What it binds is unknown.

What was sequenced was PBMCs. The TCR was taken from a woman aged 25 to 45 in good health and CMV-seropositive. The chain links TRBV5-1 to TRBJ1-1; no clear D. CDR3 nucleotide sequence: TGCGCCAGCAGCTTGATTCCTGGTCACCCTGGAGGCAACACTGAAGCTTTCTTT. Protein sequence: CASSLIPGHPGGNTEAFF.